This TCR beta chain was sequenced in a study of blood T cells in healthy people across ages. Drawing of peripheral blood yielded 7.5 to 10 milliliters from each donor. A minimum of 6.5 million PBMCs was isolated per sample. Together with a sample-barcoded 5' primer, a J-beta primer mix was included in a second PCR lasting about 6 to 11 cycles. MiXCR, applied by TCRdb to the 5' RACE reads, yields one record per CDR3 protein. This sample has some 1.4 million distinct CDR3 sequences, with roughly 40% found just once. This clonotype was obtained from a woman younger than 35 in good health. The material sequenced was blood.

For the CDR3, the DNA is TGTGCCAGCAGTTACTTGCTAGCGGGGACGTCCTCCTCCACAGATACGCAGTATTTT. The encoded protein is CASSYLLAGTSSSTDTQYF. The chain carries TRBV6-2 or TRBV6-3 and TRBJ2-3; 9 positions agree with TRBD2. This CDR3 has 19 residues. The V gene end was trimmed by 1 base and the J gene end by 2 bases; junction bases not matched to a gene: 13. The germline CDR1 and CDR2 sequences are MNHEY and SVGEGT.